These 17 T cell receptor beta chains share one sample of origin, sequenced in a study of OX40 agonist ivuxolimab in advanced cancers. The data were produced by immunoSEQ multiplex PCR, yet TCRdb's version contains in-frame clones alone and is incomplete. Of roughly 80,000 clones listed, 86% are singletons. The specimen comprised CD4+ or CD8+ T cells sorted from blood, sampled in a trial of the OX40 agonist ivuxolimab. These receptors came from an adult with an advanced solid tumor such as melanoma, head and neck, liver or kidney cancer.

The V gene is TRBV6-1, the J gene TRBJ2-3; TRBD1 might be the D (6 bases). Germline CDR1 and CDR2: MNHNS and SASEGT. V lost 1 base and J 6 bases, leaving 8 bases between the germline ends. The CDR3 is made up of 13 amino acids. CDR3 residues: CASSEGQGDTQYF. In DNA, the CDR3 is TGTGCCAGCAGTGAAGGTCAGGGGGATACGCAGTATTTT.

This chain connects TRBV7-2 to TRBJ2-5, with no clear D. Matching the DNA end better, TRBJ2-7 makes the J call doubtful. The CDR3 sequence is 14 residues long. The V gene's germline CDR1 is SGHTA and CDR2 FQGNSA. CDR3 nucleotide sequence: TGTGCCAGCAGCTTAGTTACAGTCTCCTACGAGCAGTACTTC. Protein product: CASSLVTVSYEQYF.

The genes are TRBV5-8 and TRBJ2-1, with 9 bases lining up with TRBD1. Trimming removed 5 bases from V and 9 bases from J; junction bases left unmatched: 9. This CDR3 has 14 residues. Germline loops: CDR1 SGHTS, CDR2 YDEGEE. The CDR3 protein is CASRSPGQGIEQFF. The DNA of the CDR3 is TGTGCCAGCAGGTCCCCGGGACAGGGCATTGAGCAGTTCTTC.

This clone has only one observation. The chain is built from TRBV19 and TRBJ2-7; 7 nucleotides agree with TRBD1. V dropped 6 bases and J dropped 2; count of bases not matched to a gene: 7. This CDR3 comprises 14 residues. The germline V gene has CDR1 LNHDA and CDR2 SQIVND (reference sequence). Here the CDR3 reads CASRKTGTAYEQYF. The CDR3 bases are TGTGCCAGTAGAAAAACCGGGACAGCCTACGAGCAGTACTTC.

The V and J genes are TRBV19 and TRBJ2-2; 7 bases are shared with TRBD1. The CDR3 runs to 16 residues. CDR1 is LNHDA, CDR2 SQIVND, per germline (reference sequence). With 5 bases clipped from V and 7 bases from J, the junction kept 13 bases outside the gene matches. CDR3 DNA sequence: TGTGCCAGTAGTGCCCGCCCTACAGGGGTGGTCGGGGAGCTGTTTTTT. It is translated as CASSARPTGVVGELFF.

The V gene is TRBV6-6, the J gene TRBJ2-5; D is undetermined. In germline, CDR1 is MNHNY, CDR2 SVGAGI (reference sequence). Trimming took 7 bases from V and 1 from J, leaving 7 bases between them. The CDR3 loop spans 12 amino acids. CDR3 residues: CASTRPQETQYF. Here the CDR3 DNA reads TGTGCCAGCACGCGGCCCCAAGAGACCCAGTACTTC.

The J gene is TRBJ2-5, the V gene TRBV19; no firm D call. The CDR3 consists of 13 residues. Germline CDR1 reads LNHDA; CDR2 reads SQIVND (reference sequence). The V and J ends lost 6 bases and 7 bases respectively, with 15 bases between them. The CDR3 sequence is CASSEGLMRTQYF. The CDR3, as DNA: TGTGCCAGTAGCGAAGGGCTGATGAGGACCCAGTACTTC.

The chain joins TRBV10-3 to TRBJ2-7; 9 bases are shared with TRBD2. The germline gives CDR1 ENHRY, CDR2 SYGVKD. The CDR3 extends over 18 amino acids. The V and J ends lost 3 bases and 1 base, in that order; junction bases with no gene match: 13. CDR3 in amino acids: CAISDEAGGQVESYEQYF. As DNA, the CDR3 is TGTGCCATCAGTGATGAAGCGGGAGGTCAAGTCGAATCCTACGAGCAGTACTTC.

This chain uses TRBV18 with TRBJ2-2; 8 bases are a match to TRBD1. Losses at the gene ends were 3 bases for V and 6 bases for J; bases not matched to a gene: 3. The CDR3 length is 14 residues. Germline V gene lookup returns CDR1 KGHSH and CDR2 LQKENI. The CDR3 region is CASSPPDRAGELFF. CDR3 DNA sequence: TGTGCCAGCTCACCTCCGGACAGGGCCGGGGAGCTGTTTTTT.

V and J are TRBV6-4 and TRBJ2-3; 12 positions agree with TRBD2. CDR1 MRHNA and CDR2 SNTAGT come from the germline V gene. This CDR3 spans 15 amino acids. With 4 bases clipped from V and 6 bases from J, the junction kept 5 bases outside the gene matches. CDR3 in amino acids: CASSAASGGADTQYF. The CDR3 bases are TGTGCCAGCAGTGCAGCTAGCGGGGGGGCGGATACGCAGTATTTT.

The rearrangement links TRBV4-2 to TRBJ2-7, with D unclear. The germline gives CDR1 LGHNA, CDR2 YNFKEQ. This CDR3 contains 13 residues. V lost 0 bases to trimming and J lost 3 bases, with 6 bases between them. CDR3 sequence reads: CASSQDKYYEQYF. In nucleotides, the CDR3 is TGTGCCAGCAGCCAAGATAAATACTACGAGCAGTACTTC.

This clone was recorded only once. The chain recombines TRBV29-1 with TRBJ2-2; D is uncertain. The V and J ends lost 4 bases and 1 base respectively, with 13 bases between them. The CDR3 covers 15 residues. From germline, CDR1 is SQVTM and CDR2 ANQGSEA. The CDR3 DNA is TGCAGCGTTGGGAAAGGGATCAAGAACACCGGGGAGCTGTTTTTT. It is translated as CSVGKGIKNTGELFF.

This clone qualifies as medium-sized. The chain employs TRBV2 and TRBJ2-7, with D possibly called TRBD1 or TRBD2 (6 bases each). The V gene's germline CDR1 is SNHLY and CDR2 FYNNEI. The CDR3 extends over 15 amino acids. Trimming removed 1 base from V and 3 bases from J, with 13 bases in between. The CDR3 is CASSEVGGNYYEQYF. CDR3 sequence (DNA): TGTGCCAGCAGTGAAGTGGGGGGCAATTACTACGAGCAGTACTTC.

The chain recombines TRBV19 with TRBJ1-2; no reliable D call. CDR3 size: 12 residues. Between the trimmed V and J ends, which lost 2 bases and 2 bases, there was a span of 3 bases. CDR1 LNHDA and CDR2 SQIVND come from the germline V gene (reference sequence). CDR3 sequence reads: CASSINNYGYTF. In nucleotides, the CDR3 is TGTGCCAGTAGTATAAACAACTATGGCTACACCTTC. Using reference TRBV19 and TRBJ1-2 for the parts outside the CDR3, the full variable domain is DGGITQSPKYLFRKEGQNVTLSCEQNLNHDAMYWYRQDPGQGLRLIYYSQIVNDFQKGDIAEGYSVSREKKESFPLTVTSAQKNPTAFYLCASSINNYGYTFGSGTRLTVV.

The gene calls are TRBV5-6 and TRBJ2-1; D remains unclear. CDR1 and CDR2 from the germline V gene are SGHDT and YYEEEE. The CDR3 extends over 13 amino acids. V was cut by 0 bases and J by 3 bases, with 4 bases left in between. The CDR3 sequence: CASSLGIYNEQFF. The CDR3 DNA is TGTGCCAGCAGCTTGGGGATCTACAATGAGCAGTTCTTC.

J is TRBJ1-1 and V is TRBV15; the D is unclear. The germline V gene encodes CDR1 LNHNV and CDR2 YYDKDF (reference sequence). The CDR3 extends over 14 amino acids. Trimming left V 4 bases short and J 6 bases short, with 15 bases between. This CDR3 reads CATSNGGRIPEAFF. As DNA, the CDR3 is TGTGCCACCAGCAACGGCGGCCGGATCCCTGAAGCTTTCTTT.

Regarding this clone: This sample also contains other DNA sequences that code for the same CDR3. The chain joins TRBV7-3 to TRBJ2-5; D is undetermined. The CDR3 is 13 residues long. Trimming stripped 2 bases from V and 2 bases from J, with 6 bases between. Germline CDR1 reads SGHTA; CDR2 reads FQGTGA. This CDR3 is CASSLGPQETQYF. DNA for the CDR3: TGTGCCAGCAGCTTAGGCCCACAAGAGACCCAGTACTTC.